The clone carrying this TCR beta chain was observed at least ten times. Unique molecular identifiers were used to barcode this TCRbeta library. TCRdb redid the calling of the PCR reads with MiXCR, one entry per CDR3 protein. The sample records 15,000 to 20,000 distinct CDR3 sequences, 4.5% to 6% being singletons. This sample is part of a study of T-cell reconstitution after alpha-beta-depleted transplantation in children. Trimming removed 4 bases from V and 3 bases from J, with 14 bases in between. The length of the CDR3 is 15 residues. Looked up from germline, CDR1 is SGDLS and CDR2 is YYNGEE. This receptor was identified in a boy between 10 and 17 years old with acute lymphoblastic leukemia, due to receive a stem cell transplant. The sequenced sample was PBMCs, obtained before TCRalphabeta/CD19-depleted stem cell transplant. The chain links TRBV9 to TRBJ1-5; tentative D call: TRBD1 (5 bases). The CDR3 here is CASSPTAGPNQPQHF. The CDR3 nucleotides are TGTGCCAGCAGCCCCACAGCAGGGCCCAATCAGCCCCAGCATTTT.